Only a few counts were recorded for the clone carrying this TCR beta chain. As yet, its antigen is unknown. The junction differs from germline at one of its ends, possibly a read error. From germline, CDR1 is SGDLS and CDR2 YYNGEE. This CDR3 spans 14 amino acids. Amplification of TCR beta CDR3 regions was performed using RNA transcripts as template. In the first-round RT-PCR of the TCR CDR3, the HTBI primer set was used. TCRdb recomputed calls from the multiplex PCR reads with MiXCR, one row per CDR3 protein. The sample records about 260,000 distinct CDR3 sequences, 16% being singletons. This record belongs to a study of T cells in Graves' hyperthyroidism and ophthalmopathy. Study-wide points: Blood samples included most of the expanded thyroid clonotypes exceeding 0.001. Patients with ophthalmopathy were separated from those with stable hyperthyroidism by a 13 V-J model.

This chain joins TRBV9 and TRBJ2-2, with D maybe TRBD1 (6 bases). Specimen: blood. The clonotype was recovered from a young woman with Graves' ophthalmopathy. Written as DNA, the CDR3 is TGTGCCAGCAGCCTGACAGGTGAAACCGGGGAGCTGCTTTTT. It specifies CASSLTGETGELLF.